The 3 T cell receptor beta chains presented below share a single source sample, sequenced in a study of T cells in Graves' hyperthyroidism and ophthalmopathy. The CDR3 regions of TCR beta were amplified from RNA transcripts. During a first-round RT-PCR of the TCR CDR3, the HTBI primer set was used. TCRdb recomputed calls from the multiplex PCR reads with MiXCR, one row per CDR3 protein. The sample has approximately 600,000 distinct CDR3 sequences; 12% to 15% are singletons. The sample was blood. These receptor sequences come from a woman under 30 with Graves' ophthalmopathy.

This sequence joins TRBV9 and TRBJ2-1, with D maybe TRBD2 (5 bases). Trimming took off 3 bases at V and 7 bases at J, with 14 bases between the two ends. Germline-derived CDR1 and CDR2 are SGDLS and YYNGEE. This CDR3 comprises 14 residues. CDR3 sequence (DNA): TGTGCCAGCAGCGCTCTCGGACTCTATAATGAGCAGTTCTTC. It encodes CASSALGLYNEQFF.

The table lists this clonotype with many counts. The chain joins TRBV28 to TRBJ2-7, with TRBD2 matching over 12 bases. J was trimmed by 0 bases and V by 6 bases; bases with no gene match: 6. Per the germline V gene, CDR1 is MDHEN and CDR2 is SYDVKM. The CDR3 loop spans 16 amino acids. The CDR3 nucleotides are TGTGCCAGCAGCCCGGGACTAGCGGGCCTCTCCTACGAGCAGTACTTC. Translating gives CASSPGLAGLSYEQYF.

As for this clonotype: Just one base apart from a much larger clone, this may be a read error. This chain uses TRBV29-1 with TRBJ2-6; the D gene is possibly TRBD2 (6 bases). Germline V gene sequence: CDR1 SQVTM, CDR2 ANQGSEA. The CDR3 sequence is 14 residues long. CDR3 bases: TGCAGCGTTGAAGGGGACTCTGGGGCCAACATCCTGACTTTC. Translating gives CSVEGDSGANILTF. The whole variable domain, filled in from reference TRBV29-1 and TRBJ2-6, reads SAVISQKPSRDICQRGTSLTIQCQVDSQVTMMFWYRQQPGQSLTLIATANQGSEATYESGFVIDKFPISRPNLTFSTLTVSNMSPEDSSIYLCSVEGDSGANILTFGAGSRLTVL.